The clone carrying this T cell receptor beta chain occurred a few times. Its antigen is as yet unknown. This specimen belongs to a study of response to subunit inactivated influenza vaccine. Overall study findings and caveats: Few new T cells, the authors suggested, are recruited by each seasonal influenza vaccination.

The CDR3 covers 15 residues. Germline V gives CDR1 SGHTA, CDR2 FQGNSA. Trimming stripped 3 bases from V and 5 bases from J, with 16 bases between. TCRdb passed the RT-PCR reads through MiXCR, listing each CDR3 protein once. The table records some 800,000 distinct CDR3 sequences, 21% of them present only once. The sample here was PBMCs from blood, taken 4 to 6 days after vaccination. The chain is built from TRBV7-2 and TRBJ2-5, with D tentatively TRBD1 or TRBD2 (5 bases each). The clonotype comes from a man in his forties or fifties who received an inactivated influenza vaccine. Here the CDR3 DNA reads TGTGCCAGCAGCTTCAGCGCAGGGCCGGGGGAGACCCAGTACTTC. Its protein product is CASSFSAGPGETQYF.